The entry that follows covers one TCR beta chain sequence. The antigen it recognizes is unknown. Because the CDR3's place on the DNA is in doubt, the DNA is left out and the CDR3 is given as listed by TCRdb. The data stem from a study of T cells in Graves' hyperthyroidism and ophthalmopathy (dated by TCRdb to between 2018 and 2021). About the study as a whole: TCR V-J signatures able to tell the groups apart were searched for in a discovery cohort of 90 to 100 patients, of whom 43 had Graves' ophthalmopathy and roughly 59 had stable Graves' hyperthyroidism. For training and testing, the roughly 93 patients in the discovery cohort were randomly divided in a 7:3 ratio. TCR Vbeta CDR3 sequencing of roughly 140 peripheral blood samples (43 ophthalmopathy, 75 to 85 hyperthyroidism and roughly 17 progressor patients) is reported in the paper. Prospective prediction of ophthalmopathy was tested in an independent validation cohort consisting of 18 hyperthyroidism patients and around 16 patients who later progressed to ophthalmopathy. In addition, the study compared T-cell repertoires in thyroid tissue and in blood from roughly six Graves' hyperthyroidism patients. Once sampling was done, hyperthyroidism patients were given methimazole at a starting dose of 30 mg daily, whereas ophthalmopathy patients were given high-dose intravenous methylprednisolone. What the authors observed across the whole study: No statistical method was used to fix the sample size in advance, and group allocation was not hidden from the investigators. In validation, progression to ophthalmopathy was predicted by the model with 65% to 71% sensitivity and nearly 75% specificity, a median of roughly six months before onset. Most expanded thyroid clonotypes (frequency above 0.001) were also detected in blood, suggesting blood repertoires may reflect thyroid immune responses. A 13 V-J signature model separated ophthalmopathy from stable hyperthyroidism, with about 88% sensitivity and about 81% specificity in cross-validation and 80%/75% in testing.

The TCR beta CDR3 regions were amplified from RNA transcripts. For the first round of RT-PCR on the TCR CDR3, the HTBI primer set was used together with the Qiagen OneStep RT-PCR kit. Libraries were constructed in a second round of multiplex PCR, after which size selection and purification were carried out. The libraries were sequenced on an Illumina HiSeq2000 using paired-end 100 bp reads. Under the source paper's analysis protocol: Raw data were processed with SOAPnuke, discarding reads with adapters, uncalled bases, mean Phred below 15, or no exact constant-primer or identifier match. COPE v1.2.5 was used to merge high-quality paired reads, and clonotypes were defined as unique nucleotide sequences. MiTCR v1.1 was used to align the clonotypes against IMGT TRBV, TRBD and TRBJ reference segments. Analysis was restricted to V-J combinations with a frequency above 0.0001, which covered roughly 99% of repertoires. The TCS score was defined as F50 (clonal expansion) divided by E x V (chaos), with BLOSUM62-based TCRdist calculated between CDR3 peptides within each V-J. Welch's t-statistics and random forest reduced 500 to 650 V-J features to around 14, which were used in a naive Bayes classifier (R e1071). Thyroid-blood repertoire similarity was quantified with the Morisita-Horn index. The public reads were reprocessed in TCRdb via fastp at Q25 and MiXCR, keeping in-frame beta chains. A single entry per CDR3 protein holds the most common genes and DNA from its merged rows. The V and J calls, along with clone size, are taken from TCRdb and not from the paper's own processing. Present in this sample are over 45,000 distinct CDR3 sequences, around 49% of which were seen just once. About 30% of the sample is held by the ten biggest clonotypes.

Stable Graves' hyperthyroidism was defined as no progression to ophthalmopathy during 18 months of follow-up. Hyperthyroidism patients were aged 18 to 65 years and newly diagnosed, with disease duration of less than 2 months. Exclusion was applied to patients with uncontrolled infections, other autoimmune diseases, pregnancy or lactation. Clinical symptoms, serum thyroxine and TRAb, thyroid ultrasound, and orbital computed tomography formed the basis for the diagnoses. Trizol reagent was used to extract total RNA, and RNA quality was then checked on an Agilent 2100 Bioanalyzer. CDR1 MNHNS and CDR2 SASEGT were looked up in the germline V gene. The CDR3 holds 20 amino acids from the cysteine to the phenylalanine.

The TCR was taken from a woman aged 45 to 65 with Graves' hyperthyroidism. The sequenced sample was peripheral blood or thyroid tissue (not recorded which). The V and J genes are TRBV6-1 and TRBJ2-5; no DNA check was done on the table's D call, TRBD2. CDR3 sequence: CASWGRRGSPLHFGNGTQYF.